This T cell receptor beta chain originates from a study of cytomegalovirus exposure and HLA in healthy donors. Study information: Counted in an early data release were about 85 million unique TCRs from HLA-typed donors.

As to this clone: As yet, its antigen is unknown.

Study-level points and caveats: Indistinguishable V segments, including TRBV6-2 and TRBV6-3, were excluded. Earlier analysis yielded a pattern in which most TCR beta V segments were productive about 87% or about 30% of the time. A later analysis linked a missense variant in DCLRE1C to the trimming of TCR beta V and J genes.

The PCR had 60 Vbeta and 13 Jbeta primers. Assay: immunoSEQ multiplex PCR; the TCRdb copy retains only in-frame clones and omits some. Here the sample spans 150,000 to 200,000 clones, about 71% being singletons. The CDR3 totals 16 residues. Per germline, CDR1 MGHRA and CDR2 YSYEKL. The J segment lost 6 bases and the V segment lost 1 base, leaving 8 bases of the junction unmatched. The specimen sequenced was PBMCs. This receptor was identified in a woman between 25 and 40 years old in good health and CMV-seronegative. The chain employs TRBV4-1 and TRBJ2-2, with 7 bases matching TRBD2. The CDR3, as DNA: TGCGCCAGCAGCCAAGGCTCGGGGGGATACTCCGGGGAGCTGTTTTTT. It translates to CASSQGSGGYSGELFF.